The 14 T cell receptor beta chains presented below share a single source sample, sequenced in a study of OX40 agonist ivuxolimab in advanced cancers. Produced via immunoSEQ multiplex PCR; TCRdb's table is partial and in-frame only. The table lists 65,000 to 90,000 clones, roughly 90% of them singletons. The material was CD4+ or CD8+ T cells sorted from blood, obtained in a trial of the OX40 agonist ivuxolimab. The receptors stem from an adult with an advanced solid tumor such as melanoma, head and neck, liver or kidney cancer.

V gene TRBV5-6 combines with J gene TRBJ2-3; D perhaps matches TRBD2 (5 bases). The CDR3 extends over 14 amino acids. Germline V gene sequence: CDR1 SGHDT, CDR2 YYEEEE. V lost 1 base, J lost 4 bases, and 10 bases lay in between. The CDR3 sequence: CASSLPGGSDTQYF. The CDR3 DNA reads as TGTGCCAGCAGCTTGCCCGGCGGGTCAGATACGCAGTATTTT.

This chain links TRBV5-1 with TRBJ1-2, with D maybe TRBD1 (5 bases). From germline, CDR1 is SGHRS and CDR2 YFSETQ. This CDR3 region has 15 residues. V lost 0 bases to trimming and J lost 5 bases, with 14 bases between them. The CDR3 DNA reads as TGCGCCAGCAGCTTGGATTTAGGGGCAGGGTATGGCTACACCTTC. Protein sequence: CASSLDLGAGYGYTF.

The chain combines TRBV6-5 with TRBJ1-2, with a possible D match to TRBD1 (5 bases). CDR3 length equals 13 residues. The germline CDR1 and CDR2 sequences are MNHEY and SVGAGI. The germline V and J ends were trimmed by 3 bases and 3 bases, with 8 bases remaining between them. The CDR3 loop reads CASSYPRDYGYTF. CDR3 DNA sequence: TGTGCCAGCAGTTATCCCAGGGACTATGGCTACACCTTC.

The CDR3 DNA reads as TGTGCCAGCACCCAAAGGGCAGGGGAAGCCCATGGCTACACCTTC. This gives the protein CASTQRAGEAHGYTF. The chain is built from TRBV5-8 and TRBJ1-2, with D perhaps TRBD1 (6 bases). Looked up from germline, CDR1 is SGHTS and CDR2 is YDEGEE. The V end lost 6 bases, the J end lost 6 bases, and 21 bases lay between the germline ends. The CDR3 has 15 residues. Combining the CDR3 with reference TRBV5-8 and TRBJ1-2 gives the whole variable domain EAGVTQSPTHLIKTRGQQATLRCSPISGHTSVYWYQQALGLGLQFLLWYDEGEERNRGNFPPRFSGRQFPNYSSELNVNALELEDSALYLCASTQRAGEAHGYTFGSGTRLTVV.

V is TRBV27 and J is TRBJ2-6; 7 nucleotides match TRBD2. V was pared by 9 bases and J by 3 bases, with 14 bases of the junction left unmatched. Germline loops: CDR1 MNHEY, CDR2 SMNVEV (reference sequence). The CDR3 runs to 17 residues. The CDR3 DNA reads TGTGCCAGTTCCTTTGGGGGGGTTGGATATGGGGCCAACGTCCTGACTTTC. Amino acids: CASSFGGVGYGANVLTF.

The chain has TRBV12-5 and TRBJ2-7; no reliable D call. Germline V gene sequence: CDR1 LGHNT, CDR2 FRNRAP. Between the trimmed V and J ends, which lost 2 bases and 6 bases, there was a span of 14 bases. CDR3 length: 14 amino acids. CDR3 residues: CASGLSNFLGEQYF. For the CDR3, the DNA is TGTGCTAGTGGTTTGTCTAACTTCTTGGGCGAGCAGTACTTC.

The J gene is TRBJ1-2, the V gene TRBV4-1; maybe TRBD1 (5 bases). The CDR3 covers 16 residues. Trimming pared 4 bases from V and 3 bases from J, leaving 18 bases between. CDR1 is MGHRA, CDR2 YSYEKL, per germline. CDR3 coding DNA: TGCGCCAGCAGCCCCACCTGGGGCGGGGAGGACTATGGCTACACCTTC. As protein: CASSPTWGGEDYGYTF.

The chain recombines TRBV19 with TRBJ1-2, with 10 bases matching TRBD1. This CDR3 contains 15 residues. The V segment lost 5 bases and the J segment 8 bases; nucleotides outside the gene matches: 11. The germline V gene has CDR1 LNHDA and CDR2 SQIVND (reference sequence). CDR3 in amino acids: CASSPGTGVFFGYTF. Written as DNA, the CDR3 is TGTGCCAGTAGTCCCGGGACAGGGGTTTTTTTCGGCTACACCTTC.

The count of this clone is one. The chain combines TRBV5-6 with TRBJ2-7; D possibly uses TRBD1 or TRBD2 (6 bases each). Trimming left V 1 base short and J 3 bases short, with 11 bases between. The CDR3 is 14 residues long. CDR1 is SGHDT, CDR2 YYEEEE, per germline. CDR3 DNA: TGTGCCAGCAGCTTGTGGGGGGCGGGCTACGAGCAGTACTTC. It codes for CASSLWGAGYEQYF.

The table lists this clone with a count of one. The V call is TRBV27, the J call TRBJ1-2, with D possibly matching TRBD1 (6 bases). Trimming took 2 bases from V and 6 from J, leaving 16 bases between them. This CDR3 is built from 15 residues. From germline, CDR1 is MNHEY and CDR2 SMNVEV (reference sequence). CDR3 sequence: CASSLARGVSHGYTF. DNA for the CDR3: TGTGCCAGCAGTTTAGCCAGGGGAGTTAGTCATGGCTACACCTTC.

The rearrangement uses TRBV10-3 and TRBJ1-5; 7 bases line up with TRBD1. CDR1 is ENHRY and CDR2 is SYGVKD in the germline V gene. V shed 0 bases and J 5 bases; nucleotides not matched to a gene: 7. This CDR3 has 16 residues. DNA of the CDR3: TGTGCCATCAGTGAGTCGTGGCAGGGGGTCCATCAGCCCCAGCATTTT. Protein product: CAISESWQGVHQPQHF.

V usage is TRBV2 and J usage is TRBJ2-3, with D maybe TRBD2 (6 bases). Per germline, CDR1 SNHLY and CDR2 FYNNEI. The V end lost 7 bases, the J end lost 9 bases, and 14 bases lay between the germline ends. This CDR3 has 12 residues. CDR3 protein: CASKPGVPTQYF. In nucleotides, the CDR3 is TGTGCCAGCAAGCCGGGGGTACCGACGCAGTATTTT. The full variable domain, rest sourced from reference TRBV2 and TRBJ2-3, is EPEVTQTPSHQVTQMGQEVILRCVPISNHLYFYWYRQILGQKVEFLVSFYNNEISEKSEIFDDQFSVERPDGSNFTLKIRSTKLEDSAMYFCASKPGVPTQYFGPGTRLTVL.

This clone was seen just once. The rearrangement uses TRBV7-2 and TRBJ1-6; 8 nucleotides match TRBD1. The length of the CDR3 is 18 residues. V lost 5 bases and J lost 5; bases outside the gene matches: 14. The germline V gene encodes CDR1 SGHTA and CDR2 FQGNSA. CDR3 residues: CASSPGPFRTGNNSPLHF. The CDR3 DNA reads TGTGCCAGCAGCCCTGGCCCCTTTCGGACAGGGAATAATTCACCCCTCCACTTT.

CDR3 region: CASSSTEYKPPGTF. As DNA, the CDR3 is TGTGCCAGCAGCTCCACGGAATACAAACCCCCGGGTACCTTC. The V call is TRBV5-6, the J call TRBJ1-2; D is uncertain. This CDR3 is 14 amino acids long. Germline V gene data show CDR1 as SGHDT and CDR2 as YYEEEE. V lost 3 bases to trimming and J lost 14 bases, with 23 bases between them. Using reference TRBV5-6 and TRBJ1-2 for the parts outside the CDR3, the full variable domain is DAGVTQSPTHLIKTRGQQVTLRCSPKSGHDTVSWYQQALGQGPQFIFQYYEEEERQRGNFPDRFSGHQFPNYSSELNVNALLLGDSALYLCASSSTEYKPPGTFGSGTRLTVV.